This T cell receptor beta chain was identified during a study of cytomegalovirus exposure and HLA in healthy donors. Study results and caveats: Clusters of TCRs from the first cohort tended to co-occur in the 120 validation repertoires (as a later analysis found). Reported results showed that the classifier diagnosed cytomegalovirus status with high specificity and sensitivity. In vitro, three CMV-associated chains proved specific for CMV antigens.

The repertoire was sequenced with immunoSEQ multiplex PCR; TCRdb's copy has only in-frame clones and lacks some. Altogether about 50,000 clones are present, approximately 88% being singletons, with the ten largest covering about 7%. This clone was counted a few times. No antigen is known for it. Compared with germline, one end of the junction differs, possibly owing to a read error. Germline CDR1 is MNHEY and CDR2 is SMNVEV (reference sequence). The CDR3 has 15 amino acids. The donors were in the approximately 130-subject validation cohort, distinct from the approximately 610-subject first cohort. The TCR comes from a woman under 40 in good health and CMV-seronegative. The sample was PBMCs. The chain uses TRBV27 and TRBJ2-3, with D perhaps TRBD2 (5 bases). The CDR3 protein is CASSFGGLYPDPQYF. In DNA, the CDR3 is TGTGCCAGCAGTTTCGGAGGTCTTTACCCAGATCCGCAGTATTTT.